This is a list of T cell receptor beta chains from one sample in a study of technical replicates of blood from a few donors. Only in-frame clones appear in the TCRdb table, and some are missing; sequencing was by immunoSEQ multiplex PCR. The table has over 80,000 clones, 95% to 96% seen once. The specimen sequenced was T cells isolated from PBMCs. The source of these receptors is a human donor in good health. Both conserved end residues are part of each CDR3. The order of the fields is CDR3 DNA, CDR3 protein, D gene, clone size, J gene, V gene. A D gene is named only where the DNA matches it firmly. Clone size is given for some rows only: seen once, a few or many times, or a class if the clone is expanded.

CDR3nt: TGTGCCAGCAGATCCAGCGGGAGCGTAAATGAGCAGTTCTTC
CDR3aa: CASRSSGSVNEQFF
d_gene: TRBD2
abundance: -
j_gene: TRBJ2-1
v_gene: TRBV28

CDR3nt: TGTGCCAGCCGCCCGTCTCTGGGCTTTCCTATTCAGTACTTC
CDR3aa: CASRPSLGFPIQYF
d_gene: -
abundance: -
j_gene: TRBJ2-4
v_gene: TRBV27

CDR3nt: TGTGCCAGCACCCCCCTGGGGACTAGCGGGAGCGTCTACAATGAGCAGTTCTTC
CDR3aa: CASTPLGTSGSVYNEQFF
d_gene: TRBD2
abundance: -
j_gene: TRBJ2-1
v_gene: TRBV13

CDR3nt: TGTGCCAGCAGTAGGACAGGGGATGAGCAGTACTTC
CDR3aa: CASSRTGDEQYF
d_gene: TRBD1
abundance: -
j_gene: TRBJ2-7
v_gene: TRBV6-5

CDR3nt: TGTGCCAGCAGTTACTCGGGACAAATCAATGAGCAGTTCTTC
CDR3aa: CASSYSGQINEQFF
d_gene: -
abundance: -
j_gene: TRBJ2-1
v_gene: TRBV6-6

CDR3nt: TGTGCCAGCAGTGAAGAAATGGGCTACATGAACACTGAAGCTTTCTTT
CDR3aa: CASSEEMGYMNTEAFF
d_gene: -
abundance: once
j_gene: TRBJ1-1
v_gene: TRBV2

CDR3nt: TGCAGCTTCGGACGGGAGACAGATACGCAGTATTTT
CDR3aa: CSFGRETDTQYF
d_gene: -
abundance: -
j_gene: TRBJ2-3
v_gene: TRBV29-1

CDR3nt: TGTGCCAGCTCACTCATAATCCAGGGGGACGACACTGAAGCTTTCTTT
CDR3aa: CASSLIIQGDDTEAFF
d_gene: TRBD1
abundance: -
j_gene: TRBJ1-1
v_gene: TRBV18

CDR3nt: TGCAGCGTGGGACAGGGGTTAGATCAGCCCCAGCATTTT
CDR3aa: CSVGQGLDQPQHF
d_gene: TRBD1
abundance: -
j_gene: TRBJ1-5
v_gene: TRBV29-1

CDR3nt: TGCAGCGTTGAAGATTCAGGACTAGCGGGAAACCGTCGGGACAATGAGCAGTTCTTC
CDR3aa: CSVEDSGLAGNRRDNEQFF
d_gene: TRBD2
abundance: -
j_gene: TRBJ2-1
v_gene: TRBV29-1

CDR3nt: TGTGCCAGCAGCCGTACCTCAGGGGGATACGAGCAGTACTTC
CDR3aa: CASSRTSGGYEQYF
d_gene: TRBD1
abundance: -
j_gene: TRBJ2-7
v_gene: TRBV11-1

CDR3nt: TGCGCCAGCAGCCAATTCCCTAGCGGAGCCAAGCCCTACGAGCAGTACTTC
CDR3aa: CASSQFPSGAKPYEQYF
d_gene: TRBD2
abundance: -
j_gene: TRBJ2-7
v_gene: TRBV4-1

CDR3nt: TGTGCCAGCAGCTTCCGGGACAGGGGGGGCACAGATACGCAGTATTTT
CDR3aa: CASSFRDRGGTDTQYF
d_gene: TRBD1
abundance: -
j_gene: TRBJ2-3
v_gene: TRBV5-6

CDR3nt: TGTGCCAGTAGTCCGTACTTAGCGGGAGAGGGGAATGAGCAGTTCTTC
CDR3aa: CASSPYLAGEGNEQFF
d_gene: TRBD2
abundance: once
j_gene: TRBJ2-1
v_gene: TRBV19

CDR3nt: TGTGCCAGCAGCCTTAACACCGGGGAGCTGTTTTTT
CDR3aa: CASSLNTGELFF
d_gene: -
abundance: -
j_gene: TRBJ2-2
v_gene: TRBV9

CDR3nt: TGTGCCAGCAGTCCCGACAGGGTTACCTACGAGCAGTACTTC
CDR3aa: CASSPDRVTYEQYF
d_gene: TRBD1
abundance: -
j_gene: TRBJ2-7
v_gene: TRBV27

CDR3nt: TGCAGCGTTGAAGAAACTGTCCAAGAGACCCAGTACTTC
CDR3aa: CSVEETVQETQYF
d_gene: -
abundance: -
j_gene: TRBJ2-5
v_gene: TRBV29-1

CDR3nt: TGTGCCAGCAGCCAAGGTTCTAGCGGGACCCTCAAGCAGTTCTTC
CDR3aa: CASSQGSSGTLKQFF
d_gene: TRBD2
abundance: -
j_gene: TRBJ2-1
v_gene: TRBV4-2

CDR3nt: TGTGCCAGCAGCTGGAGCTGGGACAGGGGATTAGCCGGGGAGCTGTTTTTT
CDR3aa: CASSWSWDRGLAGELFF
d_gene: TRBD1
abundance: once
j_gene: TRBJ2-2
v_gene: TRBV5-5

CDR3nt: TGTGCCAGCAGCACGACGGCGTACTATGATGAAAAACTGTTTTTT
CDR3aa: CASSTTAYYDEKLFF
d_gene: -
abundance: -
j_gene: TRBJ1-4
v_gene: TRBV5-5

CDR3nt: TGTGCCATCAGTGAGGGGTTAGCGGGTAGTATTTACAATGAGCAGTTCTTC
CDR3aa: CAISEGLAGSIYNEQFF
d_gene: TRBD2
abundance: -
j_gene: TRBJ2-1
v_gene: TRBV10-3

CDR3nt: TGTGCCAGCAGCCAAGATTGGGGGACTAGCGGGAGAGAGCAGTACTTC
CDR3aa: CASSQDWGTSGREQYF
d_gene: TRBD2
abundance: -
j_gene: TRBJ2-7
v_gene: TRBV14

CDR3nt: TGTGCCAGCAGCGTAGGGGCGGGGGTCGCCTACGAGCAGTACTTC
CDR3aa: CASSVGAGVAYEQYF
d_gene: TRBD2
abundance: once
j_gene: TRBJ2-7
v_gene: TRBV9

CDR3nt: TGTGCCAGCTCACTCTTGGACAGGAACACTGAAGCTTTCTTT
CDR3aa: CASSLLDRNTEAFF
d_gene: -
abundance: -
j_gene: TRBJ1-1
v_gene: TRBV18

CDR3nt: TGTGCCAGCAGTTACACCCCGAGGGCCTACGAGCAGTACTTC
CDR3aa: CASSYTPRAYEQYF
d_gene: -
abundance: -
j_gene: TRBJ2-7
v_gene: TRBV6-5

CDR3nt: TGTGCCAGCAGTTACGAGGGTCCCTCTGGAAACACCATATATTTT
CDR3aa: CASSYEGPSGNTIYF
d_gene: -
abundance: few
j_gene: TRBJ1-3
v_gene: TRBV6-5

CDR3nt: TGTGCTAGTGGTTTGGTACAGACGAACACCGGGGAGCTGTTTTTT
CDR3aa: CASGLVQTNTGELFF
d_gene: -
abundance: -
j_gene: TRBJ2-2
v_gene: TRBV12-5

CDR3nt: TGCGCCAGCAGCCACAGGGGGCAAGATGGCTACACCTTC
CDR3aa: CASSHRGQDGYTF
d_gene: TRBD1
abundance: -
j_gene: TRBJ1-2
v_gene: TRBV5-1

CDR3nt: TGTGCCAGCAGCTTAGGCGGCCCCTTACTAGCGGGAGGCTTAGAGACCCAGTACTTC
CDR3aa: CASSLGGPLLAGGLETQYF
d_gene: TRBD2
abundance: -
j_gene: TRBJ2-5
v_gene: TRBV7-2

CDR3nt: TGTGCCAGCAGCTTAGCTAGCGGGCAAGAGACCCAGTACTTC
CDR3aa: CASSLASGQETQYF
d_gene: TRBD2
abundance: -
j_gene: TRBJ2-5
v_gene: TRBV11-1

CDR3nt: TGTGCCAGCAGGGGACTCCTGAACACTGAAGCTTTCTTT
CDR3aa: CASRGLLNTEAFF
d_gene: -
abundance: -
j_gene: TRBJ1-1
v_gene: TRBV6-5

CDR3nt: TGTGCCAGCAGTTCCCCGGGGGGGGAGGGGGAAAATGAGCAGTTCTTC
CDR3aa: CASSSPGGEGENEQFF
d_gene: TRBD2
abundance: -
j_gene: TRBJ2-1
v_gene: TRBV7-3

CDR3nt: TGCGCCAGCAGCCAAGCCCCTTCCCCCCCTAGTACAGGGCGGGACGAGCAGTACTTC
CDR3aa: CASSQAPSPPSTGRDEQYF
d_gene: -
abundance: -
j_gene: TRBJ2-7
v_gene: TRBV4-3

CDR3nt: TGTGCCAGCAGCCAATCCACGGGATATGGCTACACCTTC
CDR3aa: CASSQSTGYGYTF
d_gene: -
abundance: -
j_gene: TRBJ1-2
v_gene: TRBV16

CDR3nt: TGTGCCAGCAGCTTGTCTGGGGGGAAAACCGGGGAGCTGTTTTTT
CDR3aa: CASSLSGGKTGELFF
d_gene: -
abundance: -
j_gene: TRBJ2-2
v_gene: TRBV7-2

CDR3nt: TGTGCCAGCAGCTTTTACCCTGGGAGCAATGAGCAGTTCTTC
CDR3aa: CASSFYPGSNEQFF
d_gene: -
abundance: -
j_gene: TRBJ2-1
v_gene: TRBV7-3

CDR3nt: TGTGCCAGCAGCCAGACTAGCGGGCCTTACAATGAGCAGTTCTTC
CDR3aa: CASSQTSGPYNEQFF
d_gene: TRBD2
abundance: -
j_gene: TRBJ2-1
v_gene: TRBV7-3

CDR3nt: TGTGCCAGCATTTATCGGGATACGCAGTATTTT
CDR3aa: CASIYRDTQYF
d_gene: -
abundance: -
j_gene: TRBJ2-3
v_gene: TRBV7-9

CDR3nt: TGCAGCGTTCGGGACAGGGGATACGAGCAGTACTTC
CDR3aa: CSVRDRGYEQYF
d_gene: TRBD1
abundance: -
j_gene: TRBJ2-7
v_gene: TRBV29-1

CDR3nt: TGTGCCAGCAGCTTGGTACGGGAGGGCACAGATACGCAGTATTTT
CDR3aa: CASSLVREGTDTQYF
d_gene: TRBD2
abundance: -
j_gene: TRBJ2-3
v_gene: TRBV5-4

CDR3nt: TGTGCCAGCGGACCGTTAGCGCCTATCTCCGCCGGGGAGCTGTTTTTT
CDR3aa: CASGPLAPISAGELFF
d_gene: -
abundance: -
j_gene: TRBJ2-2
v_gene: TRBV27

CDR3nt: TGTGCCAGCAGCCTTGACGACTATAGCAATCAGCCCCAGCATTTT
CDR3aa: CASSLDDYSNQPQHF
d_gene: -
abundance: -
j_gene: TRBJ1-5
v_gene: TRBV5-5

CDR3nt: TGTGCCAGCAGCAGCAGGGATCACTACGAGCAGTACTTC
CDR3aa: CASSSRDHYEQYF
d_gene: -
abundance: -
j_gene: TRBJ2-7
v_gene: TRBV7-8

CDR3nt: TGTGCCAGCAGTCGAGATAGCAATCAGCCCCAGCATTTT
CDR3aa: CASSRDSNQPQHF
d_gene: -
abundance: -
j_gene: TRBJ1-5
v_gene: TRBV14

CDR3nt: TGCGCCAGCAGCTTGGATTCGGGTGAAGCGAACACTGAAGCTTTCTTT
CDR3aa: CASSLDSGEANTEAFF
d_gene: -
abundance: -
j_gene: TRBJ1-1
v_gene: TRBV5-1

CDR3nt: TGTGCCAGCAGCTCTAAGACCGACAGAGCTAATGAAAAACTGTTTTTT
CDR3aa: CASSSKTDRANEKLFF
d_gene: -
abundance: -
j_gene: TRBJ1-4
v_gene: TRBV5-4

CDR3nt: TGTGCCAGCAGGGGGAGGGGACTAGCGGTCTACAATGAGCAGTTCTTC
CDR3aa: CASRGRGLAVYNEQFF
d_gene: TRBD2
abundance: -
j_gene: TRBJ2-1
v_gene: TRBV2

CDR3nt: TGTGCCAGTAATTATGGGCCAGGGGAAGACAACACTGAAGCTTTCTTT
CDR3aa: CASNYGPGEDNTEAFF
d_gene: -
abundance: -
j_gene: TRBJ1-1
v_gene: TRBV19